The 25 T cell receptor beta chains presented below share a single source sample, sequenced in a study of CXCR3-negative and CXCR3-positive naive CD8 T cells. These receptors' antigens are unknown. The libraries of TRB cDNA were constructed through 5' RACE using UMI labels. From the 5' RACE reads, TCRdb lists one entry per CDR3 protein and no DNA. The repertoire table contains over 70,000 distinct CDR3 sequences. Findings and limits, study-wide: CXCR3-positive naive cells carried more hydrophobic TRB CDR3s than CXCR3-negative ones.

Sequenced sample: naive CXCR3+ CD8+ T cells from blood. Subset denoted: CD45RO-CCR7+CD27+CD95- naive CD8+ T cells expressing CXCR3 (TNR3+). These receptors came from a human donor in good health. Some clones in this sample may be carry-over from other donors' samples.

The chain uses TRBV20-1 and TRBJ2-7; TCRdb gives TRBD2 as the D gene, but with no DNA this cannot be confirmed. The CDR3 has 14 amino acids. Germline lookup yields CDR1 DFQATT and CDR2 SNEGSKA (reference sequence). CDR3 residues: CSAGLAGSSYEQYF.

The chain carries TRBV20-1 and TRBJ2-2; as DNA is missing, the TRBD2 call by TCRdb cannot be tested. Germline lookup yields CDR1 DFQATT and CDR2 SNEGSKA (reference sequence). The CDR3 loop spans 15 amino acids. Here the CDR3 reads CSARSTSGTTGELFF.

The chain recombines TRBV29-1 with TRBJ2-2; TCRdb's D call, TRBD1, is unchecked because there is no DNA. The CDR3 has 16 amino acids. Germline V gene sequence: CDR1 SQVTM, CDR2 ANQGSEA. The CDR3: CSVEGGDRGGTGELFF.

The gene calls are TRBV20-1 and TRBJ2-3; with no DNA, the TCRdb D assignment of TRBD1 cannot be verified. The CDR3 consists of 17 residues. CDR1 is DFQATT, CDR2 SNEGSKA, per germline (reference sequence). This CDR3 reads CSARDHGTEMYTDTQYF.

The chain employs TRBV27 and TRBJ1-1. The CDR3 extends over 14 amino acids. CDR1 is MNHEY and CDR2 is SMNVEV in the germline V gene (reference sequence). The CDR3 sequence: CASRADYMNTEAFF.

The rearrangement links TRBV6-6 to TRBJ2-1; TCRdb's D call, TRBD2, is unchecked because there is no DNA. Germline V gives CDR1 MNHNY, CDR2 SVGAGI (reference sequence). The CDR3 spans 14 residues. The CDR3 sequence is CASSTSGGNNEQFF.

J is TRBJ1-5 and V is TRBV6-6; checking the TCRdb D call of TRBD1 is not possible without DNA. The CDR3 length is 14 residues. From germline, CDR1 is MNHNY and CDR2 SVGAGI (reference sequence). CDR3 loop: CDSSPYRDNQPQHF.

The CDR3 loop is CASSRDRDSLYEQYF. The genes are TRBV21-1 and TRBJ2-7; as DNA is missing, the TRBD1 call by TCRdb cannot be tested. TRBV21-1 is reported as a pseudogene. CDR3 length: 15 residues.

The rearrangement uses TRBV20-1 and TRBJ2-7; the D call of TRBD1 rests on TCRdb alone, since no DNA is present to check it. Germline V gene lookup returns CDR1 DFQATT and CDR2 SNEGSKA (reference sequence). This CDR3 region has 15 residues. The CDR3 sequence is CSARDAGTGGYEQYF.

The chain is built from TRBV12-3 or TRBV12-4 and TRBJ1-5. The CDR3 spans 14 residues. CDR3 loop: CASSPPGGQFPQHF.

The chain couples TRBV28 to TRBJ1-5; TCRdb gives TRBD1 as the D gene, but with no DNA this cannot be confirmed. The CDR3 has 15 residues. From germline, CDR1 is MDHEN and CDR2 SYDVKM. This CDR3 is CASSPPGSTDQPQHF.

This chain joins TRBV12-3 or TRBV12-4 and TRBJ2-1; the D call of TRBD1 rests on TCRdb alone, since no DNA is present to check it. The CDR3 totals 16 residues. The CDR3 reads CASSFPEGDGYNEQFF.

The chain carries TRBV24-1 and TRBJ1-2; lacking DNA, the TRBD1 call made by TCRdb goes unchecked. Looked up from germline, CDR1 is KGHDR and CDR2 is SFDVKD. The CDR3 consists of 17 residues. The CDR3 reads CATSGLQGIEANYGYTF.

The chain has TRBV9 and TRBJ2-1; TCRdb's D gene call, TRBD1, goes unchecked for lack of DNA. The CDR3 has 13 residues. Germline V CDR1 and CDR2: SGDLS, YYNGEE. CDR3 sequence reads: CASSAGGGDEQFF.

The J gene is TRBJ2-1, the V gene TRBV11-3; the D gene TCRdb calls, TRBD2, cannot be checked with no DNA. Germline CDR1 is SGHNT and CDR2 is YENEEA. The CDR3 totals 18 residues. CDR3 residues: CASSPGTSGGPFYNEQFF.

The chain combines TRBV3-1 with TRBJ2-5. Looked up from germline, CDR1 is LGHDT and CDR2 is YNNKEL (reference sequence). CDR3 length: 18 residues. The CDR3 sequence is CASSQELGVLQYQETQYF.

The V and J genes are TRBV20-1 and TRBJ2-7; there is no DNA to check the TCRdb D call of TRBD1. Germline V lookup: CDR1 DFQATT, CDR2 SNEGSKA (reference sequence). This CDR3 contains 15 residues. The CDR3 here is CSARSGQGPDYEQYF.

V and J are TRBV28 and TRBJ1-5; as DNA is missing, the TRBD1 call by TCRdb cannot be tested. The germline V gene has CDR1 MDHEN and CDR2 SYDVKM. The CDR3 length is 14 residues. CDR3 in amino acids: CASSPGTGVQPQHF.

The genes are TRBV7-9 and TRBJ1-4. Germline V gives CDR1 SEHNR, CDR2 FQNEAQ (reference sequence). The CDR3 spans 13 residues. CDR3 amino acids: CASSWGEEEKLFF. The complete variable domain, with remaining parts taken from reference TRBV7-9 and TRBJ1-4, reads DTGVSQNPRHKITKRGQNVTFRCDPISEHNRLYWYRQTLGQGPEFLTYFQNEAQLEKSRLLSDRFSAERPKGSFSTLEIQRTEQGDSAMYLCASSWGEEEKLFFGSGTQLSVL.

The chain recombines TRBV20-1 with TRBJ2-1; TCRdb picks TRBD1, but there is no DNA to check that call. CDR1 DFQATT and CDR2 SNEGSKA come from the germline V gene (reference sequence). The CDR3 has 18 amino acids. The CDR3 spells CSATPRGGPASSYNEQFF.

This CDR3 reads CASSLSFGEVVSYEQYF. The chain couples TRBV28 to TRBJ2-7. This CDR3 spans 17 amino acids. Germline CDR1 is MDHEN and CDR2 is SYDVKM.

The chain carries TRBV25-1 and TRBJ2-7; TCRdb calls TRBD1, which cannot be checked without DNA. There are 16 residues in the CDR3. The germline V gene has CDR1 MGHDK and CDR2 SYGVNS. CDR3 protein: CASSGGTRTGRYEQYF.

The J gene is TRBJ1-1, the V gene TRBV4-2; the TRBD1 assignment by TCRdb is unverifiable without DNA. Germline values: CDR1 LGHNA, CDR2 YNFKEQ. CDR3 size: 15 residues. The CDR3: CASSQDQGANTEAFF.

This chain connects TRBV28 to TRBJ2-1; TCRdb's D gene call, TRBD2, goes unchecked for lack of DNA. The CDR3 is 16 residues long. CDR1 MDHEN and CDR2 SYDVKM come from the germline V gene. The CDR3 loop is CASTPGLADLYNEQFF.

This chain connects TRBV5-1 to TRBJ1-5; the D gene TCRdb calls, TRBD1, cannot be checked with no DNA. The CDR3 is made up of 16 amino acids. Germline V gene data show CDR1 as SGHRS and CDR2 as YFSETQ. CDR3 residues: CASSPEGDRGAQPQHF.